Listed here are 9 T cell receptor beta chains from one sample, sequenced in a study of T-cell reconstitution after alpha-beta-depleted transplantation in children. TCRbeta library construction was performed incorporating unique molecular identifiers. One entry per CDR3 protein results from TCRdb running MiXCR on the PCR reads. The table has just over 350,000 distinct CDR3 sequences, about an eighth seen once. The sample was PBMCs, taken from the stem cell graft. The receptors were gathered from a human donor who donated a stem cell graft to a child with Fanconi anemia.

This clonotype was observed a few times. The chain recombines TRBV5-4 with TRBJ2-3; tentatively, D is TRBD1 or TRBD2 (5 bases each). Trimming shortened V by 4 bases and J by 2 bases, and 14 bases separated the two germline ends. The CDR3 totals 15 residues. Germline V gene lookup returns CDR1 SGHNT and CDR2 YYREEE (reference sequence). The DNA of the CDR3 is TGTGCCAGCAGCACGGGGACGGCTGACACAGATACGCAGTATTTT. Its protein product is CASSTGTADTDTQYF.

This clonotype has a count of ten or more. The chain combines TRBV11-2 with TRBJ2-1; 8 bases agree with TRBD2. Germline values: CDR1 SGHAT, CDR2 FQNNGV. V was pared by 3 bases and J by 8 bases, with 9 bases of the junction left unmatched. The CDR3 spans 15 residues. This CDR3 is CASSLGNGGGDEQFF. The CDR3 DNA reads TGTGCCAGCAGCTTGGGAAACGGGGGGGGCGATGAGCAGTTCTTC. Filled out from reference TRBV11-2 and TRBJ2-1, the complete variable domain reads EAGVAQSPRYKIIEKRQSVAFWCNPISGHATLYWYQQILGQGPKLLIQFQNNGVVDDSQLPKDRFSAERLKGVDSTLKIQPAKLEDSAVYLCASSLGNGGGDEQFFGPGTRLTVL.

J is TRBJ1-2 and V is TRBV7-9; TRBD1 might be the D (5 bases). CDR1 and CDR2 from the germline V gene are SEHNR and FQNEAQ (reference sequence). The CDR3 consists of 16 residues. The V gene lost 6 bases and the J gene lost 4 bases, with 21 bases spanning the gap. The DNA of the CDR3 is TGTGCCAGCAGATCCGATGCAGGGTCGAGTAGCTATGGCTACACCTTC. Its protein is CASRSDAGSSSYGYTF.

The chain recombines TRBV5-1 with TRBJ1-1; TRBD1 matches 8 bases. The ends lost 0 bases at V and 0 bases at J; junction bases unmatched: 4. The CDR3 is 16 residues long. Germline loops: CDR1 SGHRS, CDR2 YFSETQ. CDR3 loop: CASSLDRGEMNTEAFF. CDR3 bases: TGCGCCAGCAGCTTGGACAGGGGGGAAATGAACACTGAAGCTTTCTTT.

This clonotype was observed a few times. This chain connects TRBV30 to TRBJ1-2; 7 bases match TRBD1. The V gene's germline CDR1 is GTSNPN and CDR2 SVGIG (reference sequence). The CDR3 length is 14 residues. V trimming: 4 bases; J trimming: 7 bases; junction bases outside the gene matches: 12. CDR3: CAWTKGQKSAGYTF. DNA for the CDR3: TGTGCCTGGACCAAGGGACAGAAGTCCGCTGGCTACACCTTC.

The V gene is TRBV18, the J gene TRBJ2-7; 9 bases agree with TRBD1. The V and J ends lost 6 bases and 1 base, in that order; junction bases with no gene match: 7. Germline values: CDR1 KGHSH, CDR2 LQKENI. This CDR3 comprises 15 residues. This CDR3 reads CASSATGGASYEQYV. CDR3 in DNA: TGTGCCAGCTCGGCTACAGGGGGCGCTTCCTACGAGCAGTACGTC.

The V and J genes are TRBV7-9 and TRBJ2-3; no firm D call. Trimming took 4 bases from V and 6 from J, leaving 8 bases between them. In germline, CDR1 is SEHNR, CDR2 FQNEAQ (reference sequence). The CDR3 runs 12 residues. CDR3 DNA: TGTGCCAGCAGCTCGGAGTGGGATACGCAGTATTTT. The encoded protein is CASSSEWDTQYF. The complete variable domain, with remaining parts taken from reference TRBV7-9 and TRBJ2-3, reads DTGVSQNPRHKITKRGQNVTFRCDPISEHNRLYWYRQTLGQGPEFLTYFQNEAQLEKSRLLSDRFSAERPKGSFSTLEIQRTEQGDSAMYLCASSSEWDTQYFGPGTRLTVL.

The chain combines TRBV2 with TRBJ2-7; TRBD1 matches at 8 bases. Germline V CDR1 and CDR2: SNHLY, FYNNEI. CDR3 size: 14 residues. Losses at the gene ends were 7 bases for V and 3 bases for J; bases not matched to a gene: 8. The CDR3 sequence: CASTLTGASYEQYF. CDR3 DNA sequence: TGTGCCAGCACCCTGACAGGGGCGAGCTACGAGCAGTACTTC.

This chain joins TRBV7-2 and TRBJ1-2; tentatively, D is TRBD1 (5 bases). V was clipped by 2 bases and J by 4 bases, with 11 bases between them. Germline V gene data show CDR1 as SGHTA and CDR2 as FQGNSA. This CDR3 is 14 amino acids long. The CDR3 DNA follows: TGTGCCAGCAGCTTAAATTTCCAGGGCTATGGCTACACCTTC. It is translated as CASSLNFQGYGYTF.